These 18 T cell receptor beta chains were all obtained from the same sample, sequenced in a study of Ad26.COV2.S vaccination and SARS-CoV-2 variants. TCRdb keeps only in-frame clones here, not all; method: immunoSEQ multiplex PCR. The sample lists hundreds of thousands of clones, about 91% occurring once. Regarding treatment: some 19 received Ad26.COV2.S at low or high dose, single or two shots; five or six received placebo; per-sample allocation not given. Sampling was performed 63 days after the first vaccine or placebo injection. The source was peripheral blood, collected in a trial of Ad26.COV2.S vaccine versus placebo. The receptors originated from a person between 18 and 60 years old who received the Ad26.COV2.S COVID-19 vaccine or a placebo.

The V call is TRBV30, the J call TRBJ1-6; D not certain. V was cut by 3 bases and J by 7 bases, with 7 bases left in between. Germline V gene data show CDR1 as GTSNPN and CDR2 as SVGIG (reference sequence). The CDR3 totals 12 residues. This CDR3 is CAWRDLNSPLHF. The DNA for the CDR3 is TGTGCCTGGAGGGATTTAAATTCACCCCTCCACTTT.

This clone was detected once. The gene calls are TRBV29-1 and TRBJ2-2; TRBD2 matches 8 bases. Germline V gene data show CDR1 as SQVTM and CDR2 as ANQGSEA. V was pared by 6 bases and J by 6 bases, with 9 bases of the junction left unmatched. The CDR3 is 14 residues long. CDR3 nucleotide sequence: TGCAGCGTCCGGGCGGGGGGCCGGGCCGGGGAGCTGTTTTTT. Its protein product is CSVRAGGRAGELFF.

The rearrangement uses TRBV13 and TRBJ2-1, with 7 bases identical to TRBD2. The CDR3 consists of 15 residues. Trimming removed 0 bases from V and 1 base from J; junction bases left unmatched: 0. CDR1 is PRHDT, CDR2 FYEKMQ, per germline (reference sequence). The CDR3 reads CASSLGGGSYNEQFF. CDR3 in DNA: TGTGCCAGCAGCTTAGGGGGAGGGTCCTACAATGAGCAGTTCTTC.

V usage is TRBV7-3 and J usage is TRBJ2-3; D is uncertain. CDR3 length: 14 amino acids. Germline-derived CDR1 and CDR2 are SGHTA and FQGTGA. V was clipped by 2 bases and J by 1 base, with 7 bases between them. CDR3 nucleotides: TGTGCCAGCAGCTTATACAAGGGCACAGATACGCAGTATTTT. This gives the protein CASSLYKGTDTQYF.

The chain employs TRBV30 and TRBJ1-5; the D is unclear. The CDR3 runs to 15 residues. Per the germline V gene, CDR1 is GTSNPN and CDR2 is SVGIG (reference sequence). The V end was cut by 0 bases, the J end by 2 bases, with 11 bases between. The CDR3 sequence: CAWSVGLLGNQPQHF. CDR3 nucleotides: TGTGCCTGGAGTGTTGGCCTCCTCGGCAATCAGCCCCAGCATTTT.

The V call is TRBV13, the J call TRBJ1-6; D call uncertain. Germline assignment: CDR1 PRHDT and CDR2 FYEKMQ (reference sequence). V was trimmed by 6 bases and J by 8 bases, leaving 14 bases between them. This CDR3 has 14 amino acids. CDR3 in DNA: TGTGCCAGCAGGTCGGGCTTAAAAGATTCACCCCTCCACTTT. Amino acid sequence: CASRSGLKDSPLHF.

This rearrangement joins TRBV6-1 to TRBJ2-7, with D possibly matching TRBD2 (6 bases). This CDR3 contains 15 residues. CDR1 and CDR2 from the germline V gene are MNHNS and SASEGT. V shed 0 bases and J shed 4 bases, with 13 bases lying between them. CDR3 region: CASSEAWASAYEQYV. For the CDR3, the DNA is TGTGCCAGCAGTGAAGCTTGGGCTAGCGCATACGAGCAGTACGTC.

A remark on this clone: The same CDR3 can be traced to other DNA sequences in this sample. The V and J genes are TRBV3-1 (or the pseudogene TRBV3-2) and TRBJ2-7; D is uncertain. From germline, CDR1 is LGHDT and CDR2 YNNKEL (reference sequence). V was shortened by 4 bases and J by 4 bases, with 5 bases between the two germline ends. This CDR3 has 11 amino acids. The CDR3 DNA reads as TGTGCCAGCAGCCTCTCATACGAGCAGTACTTC. Its protein is CASSLSYEQYF.

This clone was seen a handful of times. The gene calls are TRBV29-1 and TRBJ1-2; 7 bases map to TRBD1. Per germline, CDR1 SQVTM and CDR2 ANQGSEA. This CDR3 is built from 13 residues. The J segment lost 3 bases and the V segment lost 8 bases, leaving 9 bases of the junction unmatched. This chain's CDR3 is CSTGLGTDYGYTF. CDR3 nucleotides: TGCAGCACAGGATTAGGGACAGACTATGGCTACACCTTC.

About this clone itself: Other DNA sequences in this sample translate to the same CDR3. This chain links TRBV4-3 with TRBJ1-3; D call uncertain. Germline V CDR1 and CDR2: LGHNA, YSLEER. The CDR3 consists of 15 residues. V was shortened by 0 bases and J by 0 bases, with 6 bases between the two germline ends. CDR3 residues: CASSQDSGSGNTIYF. CDR3 nucleotide sequence: TGCGCCAGCAGCCAAGATTCGGGCTCTGGAAACACCATATATTTT.

The rearrangement joins TRBV28 to TRBJ1-3; 8 positions agree with TRBD1. This CDR3 is built from 16 residues. Trimming took 5 bases from V and 0 from J; bases not matched to a gene: 6. The germline V gene encodes CDR1 MDHEN and CDR2 SYDVKM. Here the CDR3 DNA reads TGTGCCAGCAGTATCCTCGGACAGGGCTCTGGAAACACCATATATTTT. This codes for CASSILGQGSGNTIYF.

This sequence joins TRBV7-2 and TRBJ2-3; maybe TRBD2 (6 bases). Germline CDR1 and CDR2: SGHTA and FQGNSA. V lost 3 bases and J lost 6, with 19 bases in between. This CDR3 region has 16 residues. CDR3 DNA sequence: TGTGCCAGCAGCTTTCGGGGAGGTTTTACACTCGATACGCAGTATTTT. Its translation: CASSFRGGFTLDTQYF.

This chain uses TRBV19 with TRBJ1-1; D is unclear. The V gene lost 4 bases and the J gene lost 4 bases, with 25 bases spanning the gap. Germline-derived CDR1 and CDR2 are LNHDA and SQIVND (reference sequence). The CDR3 is made up of 18 amino acids. The CDR3 bases are TGTGCCAGTAGTACTCCCCAGCCATGGGGTTACCAGTCCACTGAAGCTTTCTTT. It is translated as CASSTPQPWGYQSTEAFF.

As to this clone: Germline is not matched at one junction end, which may reflect a read error. Written as DNA, the CDR3 is TGTGCCGGGAGGAATCCAGGGAACACCGGGGAGCTGTTTTTT. Translating it yields CAGRNPGNTGELFF. The chain combines TRBV30 with TRBJ2-2; possible D gene TRBD2, 6 bases. This CDR3 has 14 amino acids. CDR1 is GTSNPN, CDR2 SVGIG, per germline (reference sequence).

V usage is TRBV28 and J usage is TRBJ2-5; perhaps TRBD1 as D (5 bases). The CDR3 covers 13 residues. CDR1 MDHEN and CDR2 SYDVKM come from the germline V gene. V was pared by 7 bases and J by 3 bases, with 12 bases between. DNA of the CDR3: TGTGCCAGCACCTCGGACAACGAAGAGACCCAGTACTTC. This translates into CASTSDNEETQYF.

This chain connects TRBV3-1 (or the pseudogene TRBV3-2) to TRBJ2-7, with TRBD2 as a possible D gene (6 bases). Germline CDR1 and CDR2: LGHDT and YNNKEL (reference sequence). There are 13 residues in the CDR3. The germline V and J ends were trimmed by 4 bases and 4 bases, with 11 bases remaining between them. In nucleotides, the CDR3 is TGTGCCAGCAGCCCGACGGGGGAATACGAGCAGTACTTC. It codes for CASSPTGEYEQYF.

This sequence joins TRBV7-2 and TRBJ2-7; the D gene is possibly TRBD2 (5 bases). Trimming cost V 5 bases and J 7 bases, with 18 bases left between them. The CDR3 is made up of 14 amino acids. Per the germline V gene, CDR1 is SGHTA and CDR2 is FQGNSA. The CDR3 region has the DNA TGTGCCAGCAGCCCGTCGAGGGAGACTGGAGAGCAGTACGTC. This encodes CASSPSRETGEQYV.

The chain uses TRBV6-2 or TRBV6-3 and TRBJ2-2; D is possibly TRBD2 (6 bases). Trimming removed 6 bases at V and 7 bases at J, with 21 bases between. This CDR3 has 16 amino acids. Germline-derived CDR1 and CDR2 are MNHEY and SVGEGT. CDR3 sequence: CASSPVFGGGGGELFF. For the CDR3, the DNA is TGTGCCAGCAGCCCGGTTTTTGGTGGGGGAGGCGGGGAGCTGTTTTTT.